Shown below are 30 T cell receptor beta chains from a single sample sequenced in a study of regulatory T cells in long-lasting Graves disease. To make TCR beta libraries, researchers used iRepertoire HTBI primers and Arm-PCR of CDR3 regions. In TCRdb, the multiplex PCR reads were re-called with MiXCR into one record per CDR3 protein. The sample contains about 450,000 distinct CDR3 sequences, 14% of which appear only once. Documented time point: newly diagnosed GD, antithyroid drugs for less than 3 months. Isolated PBMC RNA provided the starting material for the TCR library. These same records also appear under a second study, on T cells in Graves' hyperthyroidism and ophthalmopathy.

Sequencing was performed on peripheral blood mononuclear cells (PBMCs), taken at new diagnosis, from a patient treated with antithyroid drugs. The receptors come from a woman aged 45-65 years with Graves disease.

This clonotype was recorded many times. The chain combines TRBV6-1 with TRBJ2-7, with 8 bases identical to TRBD2. Per the germline V gene, CDR1 is MNHNS and CDR2 is SASEGT. V shed 6 bases and J 7 bases; nucleotides not matched to a gene: 11. The CDR3 covers 14 residues. In DNA form, the CDR3 reads TGTGCCAGCAGCCAACCGGGACTAGACGAAGAGCAGTACTTC. Translation: CASSQPGLDEEQYF.

This clonotype showed up many times. The chain couples TRBV28 to TRBJ2-7; D might be TRBD1 (6 bases). Germline V gene sequence: CDR1 MDHEN, CDR2 SYDVKM. V lost 2 bases, J lost 3 bases, and 14 bases lay in between. There are 15 residues in the CDR3. The CDR3 DNA follows: TGTGCCAGCAGTTTAGGACGGGACACCAACTACGAGCAGTACTTC. This codes for CASSLGRDTNYEQYF.

This clonotype has a count of ten or more. The gene calls are TRBV6-2 or TRBV6-3 and TRBJ2-7, with D uncertain. From germline, CDR1 is MNHEY and CDR2 SVGEGT. This CDR3 is built from 16 residues. V lost 1 base, J lost 0 bases, and 13 bases lay in between. In DNA, the CDR3 is TGTGCCAGCAGTTACTTTCCTCAAGAGGCCTCCTACGAGCAGTACTTC. This translates into CASSYFPQEASYEQYF.

This clonotype was found once. This sequence joins TRBV10-3 and TRBJ2-3, with a tentative D call TRBD2 (5 bases). V dropped 0 bases and J dropped 1 base, with 14 bases sitting between them. The CDR3 spans 17 residues. In germline, CDR1 is ENHRY, CDR2 SYGVKD. CDR3 amino acids: CAISESVIARGTDTQYF. In nucleotides, the CDR3 is TGTGCCATCAGTGAGTCAGTCATAGCGCGGGGCACAGATACGCAGTATTTT.

This clonotype showed up just a few times. It may be a read error: a sequence one base away is much more abundant. The J gene is TRBJ2-7, the V gene TRBV13; TRBD1 might be the D (6 bases). CDR1 is PRHDT, CDR2 FYEKMQ, per germline (reference sequence). CDR3 length: 13 residues. CDR3 sequence: CASSLQGWSEQHF. CDR3 sequence (DNA): TGTGCCAGCAGCTTACAGGGGTGGAGCGAGCAGCACTTC.

This clonotype was found many times. The chain uses TRBV2 and TRBJ2-1; 7 positions match TRBD2. After removal of 6 bases from V and 0 bases from J, the junction contained 2 bases not matched to a gene. This CDR3 is 14 amino acids long. The germline V gene encodes CDR1 SNHLY and CDR2 FYNNEI. The CDR3 loop reads CASRGTNSYNEQFF. CDR3 coding DNA: TGTGCCAGCAGGGGGACTAACTCCTACAATGAGCAGTTCTTC.

This clonotype was seen ten or more times. CDR3 in DNA: TGTGCCAGCAGTGATTTCATTGGGACAGCCCCAGCCCTACTAGCGGGAGCGTCAACAGATACGCAGTATTTT. Protein: CASSDFIGTAPALLAGASTDTQYF. The chain carries TRBV2 and TRBJ2-3; TRBD2 matches 11 bases. V gave up 3 bases and J gave up 3 bases; unmatched junction bases: 29. This CDR3 comprises 24 residues. Germline CDR1 and CDR2: SNHLY and FYNNEI.

This rearrangement joins TRBV20-1 to TRBJ1-6, with D unclear. CDR3 length: 12 amino acids. The germline V gene has CDR1 DFQATT and CDR2 SNEGSKA (reference sequence). V shed 0 bases and J shed 10 bases, with 7 bases lying between them. This CDR3 is CSAREGSSPLHF. CDR3 bases: TGCAGTGCTAGAGAGGGGTCATCACCCCTCCACTTT.

This clonotype was recorded many times. The gene calls are TRBV28 and TRBJ2-1; tentative D call: TRBD1 (5 bases). V lost 1 base, J lost 3 bases, and 10 bases lay in between. The CDR3 has 15 residues. CDR1 is MDHEN and CDR2 is SYDVKM in the germline V gene. CDR3 sequence reads: CASSLLTASYNEQFF. The CDR3 DNA follows: TGTGCCAGCAGTTTATTGACAGCGAGCTACAATGAGCAGTTCTTC.

There are many counts of this clonotype. The chain links TRBV10-3 to TRBJ2-7; D ambiguous. CDR1 is ENHRY and CDR2 is SYGVKD in the germline V gene. CDR3 length: 12 residues. The V end was cut by 4 bases, the J end by 5 bases, with 9 bases between. CDR3 sequence reads: CAISGDPDEQYF. The CDR3 bases are TGTGCCATCAGTGGTGATCCCGACGAGCAGTACTTC.

The chain carries TRBV19 and TRBJ2-1, with 9 bases that match TRBD2. V dropped 3 bases and J dropped 7; count of bases not matched to a gene: 7. This CDR3 contains 15 residues. The V gene's germline CDR1 is LNHDA and CDR2 SQIVND (reference sequence). DNA for the CDR3: TGTGCCAGTAGTATGTTAGCGGGAGTAAGTAATGAGCAGTTCTTC. Its translation is CASSMLAGVSNEQFF.

The rearrangement uses TRBV24-1 and TRBJ2-1; D not resolved. Between the trimmed V and J ends, which lost 0 bases and 13 bases, there was a span of 6 bases. The CDR3 is 11 amino acids. Per the germline V gene, CDR1 is KGHDR and CDR2 is SFDVKD. This CDR3 reads CATSDLGVQFF. CDR3 in DNA: TGTGCCACCAGTGATTTGGGGGTCCAGTTCTTC.

This chain links TRBV3-1 with TRBJ2-6; 9 nucleotides agree with TRBD1. Germline assignment: CDR1 LGHDT and CDR2 YNNKEL (reference sequence). This CDR3 has 19 amino acids. Trimming cost V 0 bases and J 2 bases; bases outside gene matches: 8. CDR3 amino acids: CASSQDRGQGVTGANVLTF. DNA for the CDR3: TGTGCCAGCAGCCAAGACCGGGGACAGGGTGTCACTGGGGCCAACGTCCTGACTTTC.

This clonotype was seen ten or more times. The rearrangement links TRBV12-3 or TRBV12-4 to TRBJ1-6; D gene unclear. The CDR3 extends over 13 amino acids. Trimming took 1 base from V and 11 from J, leaving 9 bases between them. CDR3 in amino acids: CASSLGEMPPLHF. The CDR3 DNA reads as TGTGCCAGCAGTTTAGGGGAAATGCCACCCCTCCACTTT.

The sample holds a few counts of this clonotype. The chain uses TRBV11-2 and TRBJ2-2; 16 positions match TRBD2. CDR3 size: 19 residues. In germline, CDR1 is SGHAT, CDR2 FQNNGV. Trimming took 5 bases from V and 4 from J; bases not matched to a gene: 10. The CDR3 nucleotides are TGTGCCAGCAGCCTGCCGGGACTAGCGGGAGGGCCGGGCACCGGGGAGCTGTTTTTT. Encoded protein: CASSLPGLAGGPGTGELFF.

This clonotype occurred many times. The V and J genes are TRBV7-6 and TRBJ2-1; either TRBD1 or TRBD2 may supply D (6 bases each). The CDR3 has 16 residues. V shed 3 bases and J shed 3 bases, with 15 bases lying between them. CDR1 is SGHVS and CDR2 is FNYEAQ in the germline V gene. The CDR3 is CASSLMIRGGYNEQFF. The CDR3 region has the DNA TGTGCCAGCAGCTTGATGATCAGGGGAGGCTACAATGAGCAGTTCTTC.

This clonotype has at least ten counts. The chain links TRBV6-1 to TRBJ1-5; 12 nucleotides line up with TRBD1. V dropped 5 bases and J dropped 6; count of bases not matched to a gene: 8. CDR3 length: 16 residues. Per the germline V gene, CDR1 is MNHNS and CDR2 is SASEGT. Here the CDR3 DNA reads TGTGCCAGCAGTCCGGGACAGGGGGCAGGTGGTCAGCCCCAGCATTTT. This gives the protein CASSPGQGAGGQPQHF.

Many counts were recorded for this clonotype. The chain uses TRBV12-3 or TRBV12-4 and TRBJ2-5; 12 nucleotides match TRBD2. V lost 6 bases to trimming and J lost 5 bases; unmatched junction nucleotides: 10. The CDR3 has 16 amino acids. CDR3 sequence: CASSPQLAGGRETQYF. In nucleotides, the CDR3 is TGTGCCAGCAGCCCTCAACTAGCGGGAGGTAGGGAGACCCAGTACTTC.

This sequence joins TRBV7-3 and TRBJ2-7; TRBD2 agrees at 8 bases. V was pared by 2 bases and J by 7 bases, with 10 bases of the junction left unmatched. This CDR3 is built from 15 residues. CDR1 is SGHTA and CDR2 is FQGTGA in the germline V gene. CDR3 residues: CASSLVAGGYNEQYF. CDR3 bases: TGTGCCAGCAGCTTAGTTGCGGGAGGCTACAATGAGCAGTACTTC.

V gene TRBV6-9 combines with J gene TRBJ2-7; 8 bases align to TRBD2. CDR1 is MNHGY, CDR2 SVAAGI, per germline. V was clipped by 3 bases and J by 7 bases; unmatched bases: 14. CDR3 size: 16 residues. CDR3 residues: CASSYPGLGGRGEQYF. The CDR3 DNA reads as TGTGCCAGCAGTTACCCGGGACTAGGAGGGAGGGGAGAGCAGTACTTC.

Ten or more counts support this clonotype. The gene calls are TRBV2 and TRBJ1-1; D perhaps matches TRBD1 (5 bases). CDR3 size: 13 residues. The V end was cut by 11 bases, the J end by 4 bases, with 17 bases between. Germline CDR1 and CDR2: SNHLY and FYNNEI. CDR3 sequence (DNA): TGTGCCGGGGCCCGGGGCGGTCGCACTGAAGCTTTCTTT. This translates into CAGARGGRTEAFF.

There are a few counts of this clonotype. A much larger clone differs by one base, so this may be a read error. CDR3 loop: CASSSLGEAGNQPQHF. CDR3 bases: TGTGCCAGCAGCTCCCTCGGGGAAGCTGGCAATCAGCCCCAGCATTTT. The genes are TRBV2 and TRBJ1-5, with D uncertain. CDR1 is SNHLY and CDR2 is FYNNEI in the germline V gene. The length of the CDR3 is 16 residues. Trimming stripped 6 bases from V and 2 bases from J, with 17 bases between.

This clonotype was counted many times. The chain employs TRBV3-1 and TRBJ2-1; D gene ambiguous. The CDR3 has 14 amino acids. CDR1 LGHDT and CDR2 YNNKEL come from the germline V gene (reference sequence). Trimming left V 6 bases short and J 0 bases short, with 9 bases between. The DNA for the CDR3 is TGTGCCAGCAGTCAGCCGAGCTCCTACAATGAGCAGTTCTTC. It specifies CASSQPSSYNEQFF.

The rearrangement joins TRBV6-9 to TRBJ2-2; 11 nucleotides agree with TRBD1. This CDR3 region has 15 residues. Germline loops: CDR1 MNHGY, CDR2 SVAAGI. Trimming took 3 bases from V and 7 from J; bases not matched to a gene: 4. DNA of the CDR3: TGTGCCAGCAGTTACCCGGGACAGGGGGTCGGGGAGCTGTTTTTT. Protein product: CASSYPGQGVGELFF.

For this clonotype: With a much larger clone just one base away, this may be a read error. The chain links TRBV20-1 to TRBJ2-5, with TRBD1 identical over 7 bases. The V gene end was trimmed by 6 bases and the J gene end by 11 bases; junction bases not matched to a gene: 24. CDR3 length equals 16 residues. From germline, CDR1 is DFQATT and CDR2 SNEGSKA (reference sequence). The CDR3 DNA sequence: TGCAGTGCCTCCGACCCCGGGACAGTGAACTACAATGAGCAGTACTTC. It encodes CSASDPGTVNYNEQYF.

V is TRBV20-1 and J is TRBJ2-1; 9 nucleotides agree with TRBD1. V lost 6 bases to trimming and J lost 8 bases; unmatched junction nucleotides: 8. The germline V gene has CDR1 DFQATT and CDR2 SNEGSKA (reference sequence). The CDR3 length is 13 residues. For the CDR3, the DNA is TGCAGTGCCGCCGGGACAGGGAGGGATGAGCAGTTCTTC. It specifies CSAAGTGRDEQFF.

This clonotype was found a few times. J is TRBJ2-7 and V is TRBV10-3; no firm D call. The V end was cut by 0 bases, the J end by 4 bases, with 4 bases between. The CDR3 consists of 12 residues. Looked up from germline, CDR1 is ENHRY and CDR2 is SYGVKD. CDR3 in amino acids: CAISESVYEQYF. CDR3 coding DNA: TGTGCCATCAGTGAGTCCGTGTACGAGCAGTACTTC.

This chain joins TRBV6-2 or TRBV6-3 and TRBJ2-1; tentatively, D is TRBD1 or TRBD2 (6 bases each). CDR3 length: 14 amino acids. Trimming shortened V by 7 bases and J by 2 bases, and 12 bases separated the two germline ends. Looked up from germline, CDR1 is MNHEY and CDR2 is SVGEGT. The CDR3 coding sequence is TGTGCCAGCACTATGGGGGGCGCCTACAATGAGCAGTTCTTC. This translates into CASTMGGAYNEQFF.

The table lists this clonotype with a few counts. This chain links TRBV6-4 with TRBJ1-3; D gene uncertain. Per the germline V gene, CDR1 is MRHNA and CDR2 is SNTAGT. CDR3 length: 13 amino acids. V was clipped by 7 bases and J by 2 bases, with 9 bases between them. In nucleotides, the CDR3 is TGTGCCAGCATTAAAAGGGCTGGAAACACCATATATTTT. Translation gives CASIKRAGNTIYF.

To note about this clonotype: A much larger clone differs from this one at a single base, so this may be a read error. The CDR3 coding sequence is TGTGCCAGCTCACCACCGGGACAGTGGGGGGAGACCCAGTACTTC. Encoded protein: CASSPPGQWGETQYF. The chain links TRBV18 to TRBJ2-5; TRBD1 agrees at 7 bases. The length of the CDR3 is 15 residues. The germline V gene has CDR1 KGHSH and CDR2 LQKENI. With V trimmed by 0 bases and J by 5 bases, 6 bases remained unmatched. Full variable domain (missing parts from reference TRBV18 and TRBJ2-5): NAGVMQNPRHLVRRRGQEARLRCSPMKGHSHVYWYRQLPEEGLKFMVYLQKENIIDESGMPKERFSAEFPKEGPSILRIQQVVRGDSAAYFCASSPPGQWGETQYFGPGTRLLVL.